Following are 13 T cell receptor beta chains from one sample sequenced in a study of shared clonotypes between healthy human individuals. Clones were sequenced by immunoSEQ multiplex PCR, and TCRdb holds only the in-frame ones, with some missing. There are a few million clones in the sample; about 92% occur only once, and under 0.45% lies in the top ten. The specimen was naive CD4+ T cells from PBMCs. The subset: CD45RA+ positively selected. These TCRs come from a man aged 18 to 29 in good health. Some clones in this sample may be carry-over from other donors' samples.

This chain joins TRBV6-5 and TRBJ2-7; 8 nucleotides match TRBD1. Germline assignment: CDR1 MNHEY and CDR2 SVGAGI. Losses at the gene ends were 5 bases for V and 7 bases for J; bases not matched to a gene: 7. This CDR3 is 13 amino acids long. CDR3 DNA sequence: TGTGCCAGCAGTACTGACAGGGGCCGGGAGCAGTACTTC. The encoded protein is CASSTDRGREQYF.

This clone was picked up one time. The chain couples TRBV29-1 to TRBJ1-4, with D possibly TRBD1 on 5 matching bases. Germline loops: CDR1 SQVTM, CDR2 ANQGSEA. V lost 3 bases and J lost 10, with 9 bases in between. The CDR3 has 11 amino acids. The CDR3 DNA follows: TGCAGCGTTGACTGGCAGGGAAAACTGTTTTTT. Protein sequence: CSVDWQGKLFF.

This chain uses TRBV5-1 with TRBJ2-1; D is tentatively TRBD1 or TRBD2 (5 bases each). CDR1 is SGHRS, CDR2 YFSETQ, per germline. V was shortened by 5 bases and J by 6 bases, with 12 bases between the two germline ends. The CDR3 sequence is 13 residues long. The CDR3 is CASRGAGLNEQFF. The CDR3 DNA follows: TGCGCCAGCAGAGGGGCGGGCCTCAATGAGCAGTTCTTC.

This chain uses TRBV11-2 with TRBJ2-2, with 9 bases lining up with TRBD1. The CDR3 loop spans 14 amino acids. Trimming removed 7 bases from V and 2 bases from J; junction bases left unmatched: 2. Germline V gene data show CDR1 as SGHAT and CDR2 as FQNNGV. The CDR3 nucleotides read TGTGCCAGCAACAGGGGGCGAAACACCGGGGAGCTGTTTTTT. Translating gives CASNRGRNTGELFF.

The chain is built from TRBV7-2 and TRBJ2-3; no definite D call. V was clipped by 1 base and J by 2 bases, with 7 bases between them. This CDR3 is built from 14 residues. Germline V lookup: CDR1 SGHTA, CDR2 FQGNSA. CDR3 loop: CASSLVANTDTQYF. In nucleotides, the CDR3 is TGTGCCAGCAGCTTAGTTGCTAACACAGATACGCAGTATTTT.

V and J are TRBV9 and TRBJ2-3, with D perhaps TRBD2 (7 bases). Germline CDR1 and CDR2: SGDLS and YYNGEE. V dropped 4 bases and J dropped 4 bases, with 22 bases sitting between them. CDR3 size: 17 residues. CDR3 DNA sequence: TGTGCCAGCAGCCCCCCGTCGGGGAGGGAGGGGGCAGATACGCAGTATTTT. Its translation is CASSPPSGREGADTQYF. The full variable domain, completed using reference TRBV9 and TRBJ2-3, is DSGVTQTPKHLITATGQRVTLRCSPRSGDLSVYWYQQSLDQGLQFLIQYYNGEERAKGNILERFSAQQFPDLHSELNLSSLELGDSALYFCASSPPSGREGADTQYFGPGTRLTVL.

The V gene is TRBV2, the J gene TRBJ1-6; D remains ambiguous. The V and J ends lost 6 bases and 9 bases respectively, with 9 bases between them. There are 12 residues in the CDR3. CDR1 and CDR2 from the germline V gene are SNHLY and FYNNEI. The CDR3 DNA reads TGTGCCAGCAGCTCCAGACTTTCACCCCTCCACTTT. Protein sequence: CASSSRLSPLHF.

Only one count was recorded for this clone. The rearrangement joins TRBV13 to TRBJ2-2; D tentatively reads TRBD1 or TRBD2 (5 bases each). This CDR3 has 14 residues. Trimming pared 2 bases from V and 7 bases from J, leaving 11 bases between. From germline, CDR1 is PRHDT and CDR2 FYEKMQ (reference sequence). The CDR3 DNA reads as TGTGCCAGCAGCTTATCGGGGCTGTACGGGGAGCTGTTTTTT. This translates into CASSLSGLYGELFF.

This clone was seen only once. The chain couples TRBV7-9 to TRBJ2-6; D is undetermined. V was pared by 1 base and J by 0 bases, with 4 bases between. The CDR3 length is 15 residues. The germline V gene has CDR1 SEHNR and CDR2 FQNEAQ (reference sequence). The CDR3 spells CASSLEVSGANVLTF. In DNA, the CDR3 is TGTGCCAGCAGCTTAGAGGTCTCTGGGGCCAACGTCCTGACTTTC.

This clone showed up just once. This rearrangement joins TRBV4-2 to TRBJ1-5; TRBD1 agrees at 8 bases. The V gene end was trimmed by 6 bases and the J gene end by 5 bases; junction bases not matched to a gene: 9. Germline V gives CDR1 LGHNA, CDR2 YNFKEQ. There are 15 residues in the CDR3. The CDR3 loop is CASSQTRTGHQPQHF. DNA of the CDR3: TGTGCCAGCAGTCAGACCAGGACAGGGCATCAGCCCCAGCATTTT.

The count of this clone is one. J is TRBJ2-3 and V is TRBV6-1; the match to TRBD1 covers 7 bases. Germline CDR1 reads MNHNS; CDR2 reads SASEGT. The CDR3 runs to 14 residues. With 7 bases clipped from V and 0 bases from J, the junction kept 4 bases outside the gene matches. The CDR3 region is CASTIQGSTDTQYF. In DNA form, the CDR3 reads TGTGCCAGCACCATACAGGGGAGCACAGATACGCAGTATTTT.

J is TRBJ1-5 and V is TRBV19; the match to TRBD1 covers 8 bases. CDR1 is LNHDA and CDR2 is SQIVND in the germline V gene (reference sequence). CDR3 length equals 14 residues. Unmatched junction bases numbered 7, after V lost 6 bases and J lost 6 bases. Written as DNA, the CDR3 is TGTGCCAGTAGGACGGACAGGGCCCGTCAGCCCCAGCATTTT. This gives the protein CASRTDRARQPQHF.

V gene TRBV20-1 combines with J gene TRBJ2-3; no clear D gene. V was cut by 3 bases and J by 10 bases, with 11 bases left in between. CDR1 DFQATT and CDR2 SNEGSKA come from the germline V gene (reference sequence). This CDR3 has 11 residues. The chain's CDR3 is CSARKGQSQYF. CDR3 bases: TGCAGTGCTAGGAAAGGGCAGTCGCAGTATTTT.